This TCR beta chain was obtained from a study of metastatic and nonmetastatic thyroid tumors (dated by TCRdb to between 2020 and 2021). Regarding the study in general: Repertoires were compared across peripheral blood and tumor or nodule tissue samples from malignant and benign thyroid patients.

This clone showed up just a few times. What this receptor recognizes is not known. No clone much larger than this one lies a single base away; base qualities are absent. CDR1 LNHDA and CDR2 SQIVND are derived from the germline V gene (reference sequence). Measured from the cysteine to the phenylalanine, the CDR3 is 15 residues long. The sequence is cut down to CDR3 DNA, 45 bases in frame from base 1. V ends up 7 bases short and J 0 bases short, with an unmatched junction base count of 8. None of the patients had been given any treatment before thyroid surgery. Patient clinical samples collected from about 2012 to 2018 were retrospectively analysed using T-cell receptor beta sequencing. Library preparation employed PCR. Sequencing was carried out with an Illumina HiSeq 4000. High-throughput sequencing was used to profile the TCR beta-chain CDR3 region of every patient. In the original analysis: A classifier to discriminate distant-metastatic papillary thyroid cancer patients was built from CDR3 differences across clinicopathological groups. The Shannon index was used to assess repertoire diversity, and the Morisita-Horn index was used to assess tumor-blood repertoire similarity. TCRdb applied fastp at Q25 and MiXCR to the public reads, then kept only in-frame beta chains. These V and J calls rely on TCRdb rather than the paper's analysis. The sample table shows roughly 30,000 clones, and more than 25% are seen once. Approximately 30% of the sample is held by the ten biggest clonotypes.

What the study reported, not specific to this receptor: TCR beta diversity was reported as significantly higher in malignant tumors than in benign nodules, in both blood and tumor samples.

This receptor was obtained from a female donor with papillary thyroid cancer or a benign thyroid nodule (not recorded which). Some clones in this sample may be carry-over from other donors' samples. This sequence uses TRBV19 and TRBJ1-2; the central 7 bases match TRBD1. Material for sequencing was blood. The nucleotides are TGTGCCAGTACTAGGACAGGATCAGCTAACTATGGCTACACCTTC. It translates as CASTRTGSANYGYTF. The CDR3 plus the reference TRBV19 and TRBJ1-2 genes for the other parts give the full variable domain: DGGITQSPKYLFRKEGQNVTLSCEQNLNHDAMYWYRQDPGQGLRLIYYSQIVNDFQKGDIAEGYSVSREKKESFPLTVTSAQKNPTAFYLCASTRTGSANYGYTFGSGTRLTVV.